These 29 T cell receptor beta chains were all obtained from the same sample, sequenced in a study of T-cell reconstitution after alpha-beta-depleted transplantation in children. Unique molecular identifiers were incorporated when the TCRbeta library was constructed. A single record per CDR3 protein comes from TCRdb applying MiXCR to the PCR reads. The table shows fewer than 550,000 distinct CDR3 sequences, with approximately 11% occurring only once. This specimen consisted of PBMCs from the stem cell graft donor, obtained from the stem cell graft. These receptors were obtained from a human donor who donated a stem cell graft to a child with acute myeloid leukemia.

The V call is TRBV7-2, the J call TRBJ2-5; D uncertain. The V gene lost 1 base and the J gene lost 5 bases, with 8 bases spanning the gap. The CDR3 runs 13 residues. Per the germline V gene, CDR1 is SGHTA and CDR2 is FQGNSA. DNA of the CDR3: TGTGCCAGCAGCTTAGATTACCTGGAGACCCAGTACTTC. It translates to CASSLDYLETQYF.

The chain links TRBV2 to TRBJ1-2, with D maybe TRBD1 (5 bases). Germline-derived CDR1 and CDR2 are SNHLY and FYNNEI. CDR3 size: 14 residues. Trimming pared 3 bases from V and 5 bases from J, leaving 13 bases between. CDR3 in DNA: TGTGCCAGCAGTGAGAGGGGCAGGGTATATGGCTACACCTTC. It encodes CASSERGRVYGYTF.

This chain joins TRBV6-5 and TRBJ1-4, with unresolved D. There are 15 residues in the CDR3. Trimming stripped 0 bases from V and 7 bases from J, with 12 bases between. Per germline, CDR1 MNHEY and CDR2 SVGAGI. CDR3 sequence reads: CASSYSILESEKLFF. In DNA form, the CDR3 reads TGTGCCAGCAGTTACTCGATTTTGGAGTCTGAAAAACTGTTTTTT.

This chain connects TRBV28 to TRBJ1-5; D remains unclear. Deletions cut 5 bases from V and 2 bases from J, with 10 bases between. The CDR3 has 14 residues. The germline CDR1 and CDR2 sequences are MDHEN and SYDVKM. The CDR3 reads CASSPAVGNQPQHF. CDR3 bases: TGTGCCAGCAGTCCCGCGGTTGGCAATCAGCCCCAGCATTTT.

Ten or more counts support this clonotype. The rearrangement links TRBV4-2 to TRBJ2-2; possibly TRBD1 or TRBD2 for D (5 bases each). Germline CDR1 and CDR2: LGHNA and YNFKEQ. Trimming shortened V by 4 bases and J by 0 bases, and 15 bases separated the two germline ends. The CDR3 is 17 residues long. Here the CDR3 DNA reads TGTGCCAGCAGCCTTGACGGCCGGGGCGCGAACACCGGGGAGCTGTTTTTT. It encodes CASSLDGRGANTGELFF.

This chain joins TRBV4-1 and TRBJ1-5; D uncertain. Trimming shortened V by 1 base and J by 10 bases, and 11 bases separated the two germline ends. The CDR3 length is 13 residues. Germline CDR1 is MGHRA and CDR2 is YSYEKL. CDR3 loop: CASSQGSSSPQHF. Written as DNA, the CDR3 is TGCGCCAGCAGCCAAGGCAGCTCTAGTCCCCAGCATTTT.

The sample holds many counts of this clonotype. The chain recombines TRBV28 with TRBJ1-5; D unresolved. Trimming shortened V by 5 bases and J by 2 bases, and 10 bases separated the two germline ends. CDR3 length: 14 amino acids. Per germline, CDR1 MDHEN and CDR2 SYDVKM. The CDR3 reads CASSRYGGNQPQHF. The CDR3 DNA is TGTGCCAGCAGTCGATATGGGGGCAATCAGCCCCAGCATTTT. The whole variable domain, filled in from reference TRBV28 and TRBJ1-5, reads DVKVTQSSRYLVKRTGEKVFLECVQDMDHENMFWYRQDPGLGLRLIYFSYDVKMKEKGDIPEGYSVSREKKERFSLILESASTNQTSMYLCASSRYGGNQPQHFGDGTRLSIL.

The chain is built from TRBV19 and TRBJ1-1; D may be TRBD1 (6 bases). Germline CDR1 and CDR2: LNHDA and SQIVND (reference sequence). V was pared by 8 bases and J by 2 bases, with 15 bases between. CDR3 size: 14 residues. The CDR3 reads CASSPGAVNTEAFF. In DNA, the CDR3 is TGTGCCAGTTCACCGGGGGCAGTAAACACTGAAGCTTTCTTT.

The table lists this clonotype with many counts. The CDR3 is CASQAQGAVGGYTF. The CDR3 region has the DNA TGCGCCAGCCAGGCCCAGGGGGCAGTGGGCGGCTACACCTTC. V is TRBV5-1 and J is TRBJ1-2, with TRBD1 matching 8 bases. The CDR3 is 14 residues long. V was clipped by 7 bases and J by 8 bases; unmatched bases: 13. Germline CDR1 SGHRS, CDR2 YFSETQ. Full variable domain (remainder filled in from reference TRBV5-1 and TRBJ1-2): KAGVTQTPRYLIKTRGQQVTLSCSPISGHRSVSWYQQTPGQGLQFLFEYFSETQRNKGNFPGRFSGRQFSNSRSEMNVSTLELGDSALYLCASQAQGAVGGYTFGSGTRLTVV.

The V and J genes are TRBV11-2 and TRBJ2-2; D is possibly TRBD2 (5 bases). This CDR3 is 19 amino acids long. The V gene's germline CDR1 is SGHAT and CDR2 FQNNGV. Between the trimmed V and J ends, which lost 2 bases and 6 bases, there was a span of 25 bases. The CDR3 spells CASSLFPGVLRDMAGELFF. DNA for the CDR3: TGTGCCAGCAGCTTATTCCCCGGGGTTTTGAGGGATATGGCCGGGGAGCTGTTTTTT.

J is TRBJ2-5 and V is TRBV5-1; 13 positions match TRBD2. CDR1 and CDR2 (germline): SGHRS, YFSETQ. The CDR3 is 18 amino acids. The trim removed 4 bases at V and 3 bases at J, leaving 12 bases unmatched. This CDR3 reads CASSIGTSGETFKETQYF. Written as DNA, the CDR3 is TGCGCCAGCAGCATCGGGACTAGCGGGGAGACTTTCAAAGAGACCCAGTACTTC.

This clonotype was seen ten or more times. This chain connects TRBV5-5 to TRBJ1-1; a weak D match, TRBD1 (6 bases). Germline values: CDR1 SGHKS, CDR2 YYEKEE (reference sequence). This CDR3 comprises 15 residues. V lost 4 bases to trimming and J lost 4 bases, with 17 bases between them. CDR3 loop: CASSTYRAQSTEAFF. CDR3 sequence (DNA): TGTGCCAGCAGCACCTACAGGGCCCAAAGCACTGAAGCTTTCTTT.

V is TRBV5-1 and J is TRBJ1-3; unclear D gene. V shed 4 bases and J shed 4 bases, with 9 bases lying between them. The germline CDR1 and CDR2 sequences are SGHRS and YFSETQ. The CDR3 consists of 13 residues. The CDR3 nucleotides read TGCGCCAGCAGCGACGTGGGAGGAAACACCATATATTTT. It codes for CASSDVGGNTIYF.

V and J are TRBV20-1 and TRBJ1-5, with a weak D call TRBD1 (5 bases). The CDR3 is 12 residues long. Deletions cut 6 bases from V and 3 bases from J, with 9 bases between. The germline CDR1 and CDR2 sequences are DFQATT and SNEGSKA (reference sequence). CDR3 coding DNA: TGCAGTGCGTGGGGACCCAATCAGCCCCAGCATTTT. This sequence encodes CSAWGPNQPQHF.

The chain joins TRBV4-2 to TRBJ2-2; 8 bases align to TRBD1. Germline V CDR1 and CDR2: LGHNA, YNFKEQ. V was clipped by 3 bases and J by 5 bases; unmatched bases: 8. The CDR3 runs to 16 residues. The CDR3 protein is CASSQEDRGQTGELFF. The CDR3 DNA is TGTGCCAGCAGCCAGGAAGACAGGGGCCAAACCGGGGAGCTGTTTTTT.

CDR3 coding DNA: TGTGCCAGCAGCCAAGTAGGTAGCGGATCAGATACGCAGTATTTT. Translated, it gives CASSQVGSGSDTQYF. V and J are TRBV4-2 and TRBJ2-3, with D possibly being TRBD2 (6 bases). Trimming took off 1 base at V and 4 bases at J, with 12 bases between the two ends. The CDR3 is 15 amino acids. The V gene's germline CDR1 is LGHNA and CDR2 YNFKEQ.

Only a few counts were recorded for this clonotype. The CDR3 protein is CASSRDRGSIDQPQHF. The CDR3 DNA reads as TGTGCCAGCAGTCGGGACAGGGGCAGTATCGATCAGCCCCAGCATTTT. This sequence joins TRBV12-3 or TRBV12-4 and TRBJ1-5, with 10 nucleotides matching TRBD1. The CDR3 totals 16 residues. After removal of 5 bases from V and 5 bases from J, the junction contained 9 bases not matched to a gene.

This clonotype has ten or more counts. J is TRBJ2-3 and V is TRBV4-3; D ambiguous. V lost 0 bases, J lost 4 bases, and 8 bases lay in between. Germline V lookup: CDR1 LGHNA, CDR2 YSLEER. The CDR3 totals 14 residues. In DNA form, the CDR3 reads TGCGCCAGCAGCCAAGATCCAGAATCAGATACGCAGTATTTT. Its protein product is CASSQDPESDTQYF.

CDR3 coding DNA: TGCAGCGTTGTGGGGAGTTCCTACAATGAGCAGTTCTTC. It specifies CSVVGSSYNEQFF. This rearrangement joins TRBV29-1 to TRBJ2-1; D perhaps matches TRBD2 (5 bases). Germline V gene data show CDR1 as SQVTM and CDR2 as ANQGSEA. CDR3 length: 13 amino acids. V shed 4 bases and J shed 1 base, with 8 bases lying between them.

The gene calls are TRBV7-8 and TRBJ2-3; D gene unclear. The CDR3 is 16 amino acids. The ends were cut back, 5 bases at V and 2 bases at J, with 17 bases in the middle. The germline V gene has CDR1 SGHVS and CDR2 FQNEAQ. CDR3 loop: CASSATRHQLTDTQYF. CDR3 nucleotides: TGTGCCAGCAGCGCGACCCGACACCAACTCACAGATACGCAGTATTTT.

The rearrangement uses TRBV29-1 and TRBJ2-1; 8 nucleotides agree with TRBD2. V shed 2 bases, J shed 7 bases, and the junction held 4 bases outside the gene matches. The V gene's germline CDR1 is SQVTM and CDR2 ANQGSEA. The CDR3 sequence is 13 residues long. The CDR3 DNA follows: TGCAGCGTTGAACAACGGGAGGGGAATGAGCAGTTCTTC. Translated, it gives CSVEQREGNEQFF.

A few counts support this clonotype. CDR3 in amino acids: CASSGIGLASDTQYF. CDR3 coding DNA: TGTGCCAGCAGTGGAATCGGACTAGCGTCAGATACGCAGTATTTT. The chain uses TRBV25-1 and TRBJ2-3, with 9 positions matching TRBD2. The V gene end was trimmed by 4 bases and the J gene end by 4 bases; junction bases not matched to a gene: 6. The CDR3 is 15 amino acids. Germline V gene sequence: CDR1 MGHDK, CDR2 SYGVNS.

This clonotype was recorded a few times. The rearrangement uses TRBV12-3 or TRBV12-4 and TRBJ2-5, with D maybe TRBD2 (5 bases). V was shortened by 1 base and J by 0 bases, with 9 bases between the two germline ends. CDR3 size: 15 residues. CDR3 sequence: CASSLGFGNQETQYF. The CDR3 DNA sequence: TGTGCCAGCAGTTTAGGTTTCGGGAACCAAGAGACCCAGTACTTC.

This clonotype was observed at least ten times. The V and J genes are TRBV7-2 and TRBJ1-3; D unresolved. Trimming removed 1 base at V and 4 bases at J, with 11 bases between. The CDR3 is 15 residues long. The germline V gene encodes CDR1 SGHTA and CDR2 FQGNSA. The CDR3 DNA reads TGTGCCAGCAGCTTAGGCGGGGTATCAGGAAACACCATATATTTT. This gives the protein CASSLGGVSGNTIYF.

This chain connects TRBV7-2 to TRBJ1-5; D is possibly TRBD1 (5 bases). The length of the CDR3 is 15 residues. V lost 3 bases and J lost 4, with 13 bases in between. Germline CDR1 reads SGHTA; CDR2 reads FQGNSA. This CDR3 reads CASSFSSQGNQPQHF. The CDR3 nucleotides are TGTGCCAGCAGCTTCTCTAGTCAGGGAAATCAGCCCCAGCATTTT.

This clonotype was detected a few times. This sequence joins TRBV6-5 and TRBJ2-2; D unclear. The CDR3 totals 12 residues. Trimming cost V 5 bases and J 8 bases, with 9 bases left between them. Germline CDR1 is MNHEY and CDR2 is SVGAGI. The CDR3 DNA sequence: TGTGCCAGCAGTACCCAAGGGGGGGAGCTGTTTTTT. This codes for CASSTQGGELFF.

This clonotype was counted only a few times. This chain connects TRBV20-1 to TRBJ2-5, with 10 bases lining up with TRBD1. Trimming at V came to 6 bases and at J to 4 bases, leaving 8 bases not matched to a gene. There are 14 residues in the CDR3. The germline gives CDR1 DFQATT, CDR2 SNEGSKA (reference sequence). CDR3 protein: CSAPGTGVRETQYF. CDR3 nucleotide sequence: TGCAGTGCCCCCGGGACAGGGGTTCGAGAGACCCAGTACTTC.

This clonotype was detected a few times. The chain couples TRBV5-1 to TRBJ1-1; a weak D match, TRBD1 (6 bases). Germline CDR1 reads SGHRS; CDR2 reads YFSETQ. The CDR3 contains 17 residues. The V end lost 4 bases, the J end lost 5 bases, and 24 bases lay between the germline ends. Here the CDR3 reads CASSQPNDRFGSTEAFF. The DNA for the CDR3 is TGCGCCAGCAGCCAACCCAACGACAGGTTTGGTAGTACTGAAGCTTTCTTT.

The V and J genes are TRBV20-1 and TRBJ1-4; D may be TRBD1 (5 bases). Trimming removed 6 bases at V and 6 bases at J, with 14 bases between. The germline gives CDR1 DFQATT, CDR2 SNEGSKA (reference sequence). The CDR3 totals 13 residues. The CDR3 DNA sequence: TGCAGTGCCGTCCAGGGAGGCGATGAAAAACTGTTTTTT. This translates into CSAVQGGDEKLFF.